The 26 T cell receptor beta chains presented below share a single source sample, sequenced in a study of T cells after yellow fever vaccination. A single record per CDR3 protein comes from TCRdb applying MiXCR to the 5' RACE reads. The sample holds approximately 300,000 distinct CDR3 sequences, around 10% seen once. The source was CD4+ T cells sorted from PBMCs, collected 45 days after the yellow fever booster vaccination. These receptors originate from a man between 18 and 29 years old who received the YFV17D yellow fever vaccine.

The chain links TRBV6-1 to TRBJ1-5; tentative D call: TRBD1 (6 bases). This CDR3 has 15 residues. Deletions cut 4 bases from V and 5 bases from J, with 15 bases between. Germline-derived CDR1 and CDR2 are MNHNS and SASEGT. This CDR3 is CASSVDRSWDQPQHF. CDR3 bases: TGTGCCAGCAGTGTCGACAGGTCGTGGGATCAGCCCCAGCATTTT.

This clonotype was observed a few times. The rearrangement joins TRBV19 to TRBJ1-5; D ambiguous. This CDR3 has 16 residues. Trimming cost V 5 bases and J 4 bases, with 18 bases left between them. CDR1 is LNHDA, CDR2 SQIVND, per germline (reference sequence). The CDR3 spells CASSSLIPVPNQPQHF. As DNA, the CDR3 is TGTGCCAGTAGTTCTTTGATTCCGGTACCTAATCAGCCCCAGCATTTT.

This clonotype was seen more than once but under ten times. Written as DNA, the CDR3 is TGCAGTGCTAGTGGGGTAGGGTCCGGCACAGATACGCAGTATTTT. The encoded protein is CSASGVGSGTDTQYF. V and J are TRBV20-1 and TRBJ2-3, with no clear D. Germline V gene sequence: CDR1 DFQATT, CDR2 SNEGSKA (reference sequence). The ends were cut back, 3 bases at V and 1 base at J, with 14 bases in the middle. CDR3 length: 15 residues.

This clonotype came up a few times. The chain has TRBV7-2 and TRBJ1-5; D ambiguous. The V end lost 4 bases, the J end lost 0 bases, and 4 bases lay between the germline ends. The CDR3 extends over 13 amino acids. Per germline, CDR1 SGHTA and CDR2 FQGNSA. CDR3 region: CASSSASNQPQHF. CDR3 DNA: TGTGCCAGCAGCTCCGCTAGCAATCAGCCCCAGCATTTT.

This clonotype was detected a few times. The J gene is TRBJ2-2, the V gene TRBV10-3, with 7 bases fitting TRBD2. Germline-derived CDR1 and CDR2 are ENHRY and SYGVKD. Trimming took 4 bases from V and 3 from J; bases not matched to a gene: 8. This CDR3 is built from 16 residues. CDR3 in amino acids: CAISAVGGKDTGELFF. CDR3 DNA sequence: TGTGCCATCAGTGCCGTCGGGGGGAAGGACACCGGGGAGCTGTTTTTT.

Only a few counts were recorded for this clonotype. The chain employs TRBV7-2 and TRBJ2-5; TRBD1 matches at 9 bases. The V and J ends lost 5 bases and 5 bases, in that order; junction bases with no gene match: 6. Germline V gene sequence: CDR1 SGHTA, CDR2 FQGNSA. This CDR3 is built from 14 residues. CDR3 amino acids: CASSPGQGSETQYF. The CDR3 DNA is TGTGCCAGCAGCCCAGGACAGGGGTCGGAGACCCAGTACTTC.

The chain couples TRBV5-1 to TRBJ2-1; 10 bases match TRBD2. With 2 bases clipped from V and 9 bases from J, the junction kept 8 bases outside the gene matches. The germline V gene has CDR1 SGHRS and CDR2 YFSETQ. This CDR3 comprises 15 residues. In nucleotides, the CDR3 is TGCGCCAGCAGCTTTAGCGGGGGGCAAAAATCTGAGCAGTTCTTC. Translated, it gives CASSFSGGQKSEQFF.

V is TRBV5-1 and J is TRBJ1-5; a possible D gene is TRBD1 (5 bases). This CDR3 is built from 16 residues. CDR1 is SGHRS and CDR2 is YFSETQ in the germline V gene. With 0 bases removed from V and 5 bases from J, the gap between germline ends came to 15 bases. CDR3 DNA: TGCGCCAGCAGCTTGGATGCAGGGAGGCGCCATCAGCCCCAGCATTTT. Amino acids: CASSLDAGRRHQPQHF. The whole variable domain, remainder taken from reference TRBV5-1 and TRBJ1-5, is KAGVTQTPRYLIKTRGQQVTLSCSPISGHRSVSWYQQTPGQGLQFLFEYFSETQRNKGNFPGRFSGRQFSNSRSEMNVSTLELGDSALYLCASSLDAGRRHQPQHFGDGTRLSIL.

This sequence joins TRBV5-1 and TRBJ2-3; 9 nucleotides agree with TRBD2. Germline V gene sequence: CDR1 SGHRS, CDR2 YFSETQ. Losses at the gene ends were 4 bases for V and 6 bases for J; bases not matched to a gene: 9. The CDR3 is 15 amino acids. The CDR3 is CASSATSGRADTQYF. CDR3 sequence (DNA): TGCGCCAGCAGCGCTACTAGCGGGCGGGCCGATACGCAGTATTTT.

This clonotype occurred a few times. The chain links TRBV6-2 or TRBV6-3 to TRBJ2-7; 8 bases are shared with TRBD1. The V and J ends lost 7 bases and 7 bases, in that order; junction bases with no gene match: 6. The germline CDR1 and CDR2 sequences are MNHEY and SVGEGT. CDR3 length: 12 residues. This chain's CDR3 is CASTHRGSEQYV. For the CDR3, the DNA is TGTGCCAGCACCCACAGGGGGAGTGAGCAGTACGTC.

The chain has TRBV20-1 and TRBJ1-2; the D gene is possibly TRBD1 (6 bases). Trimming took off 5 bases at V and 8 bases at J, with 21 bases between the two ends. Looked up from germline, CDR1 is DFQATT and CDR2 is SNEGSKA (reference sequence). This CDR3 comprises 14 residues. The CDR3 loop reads CSARLNRESRGYTF. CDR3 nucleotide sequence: TGCAGTGCTCGACTAAACAGGGAGAGTAGGGGCTACACCTTC.

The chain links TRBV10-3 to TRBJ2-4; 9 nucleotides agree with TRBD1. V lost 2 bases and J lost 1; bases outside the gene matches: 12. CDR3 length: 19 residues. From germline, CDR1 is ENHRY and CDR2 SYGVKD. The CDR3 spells CAISELGGNRGLAKNIQYF. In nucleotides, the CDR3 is TGTGCCATCAGTGAGCTCGGAGGAAACAGGGGGCTTGCCAAAAACATTCAGTACTTC.

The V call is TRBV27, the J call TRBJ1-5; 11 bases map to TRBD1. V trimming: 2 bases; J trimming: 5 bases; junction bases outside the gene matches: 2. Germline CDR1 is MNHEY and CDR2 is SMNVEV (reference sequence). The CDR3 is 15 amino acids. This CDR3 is CASSLGQGAHQPQHF. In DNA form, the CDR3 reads TGTGCCAGCAGTTTAGGACAGGGGGCTCATCAGCCCCAGCATTTT.

The CDR3 coding sequence is TGTGCCAGCAGTTTTCAGGGTTTTAGACTAGACTATGGCTACACCTTC. It encodes CASSFQGFRLDYGYTF. This sequence joins TRBV28 and TRBJ1-2; D is possibly TRBD1 (5 bases). CDR1 and CDR2 from the germline V gene are MDHEN and SYDVKM. V lost 3 bases and J 3 bases, leaving 17 bases between the germline ends. CDR3 length: 16 amino acids.

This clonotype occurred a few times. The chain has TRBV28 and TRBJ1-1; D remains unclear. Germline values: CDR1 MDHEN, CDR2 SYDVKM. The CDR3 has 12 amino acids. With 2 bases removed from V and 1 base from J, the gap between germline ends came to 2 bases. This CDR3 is CASSLKNTEAFF. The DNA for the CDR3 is TGTGCCAGCAGTTTAAAGAACACTGAAGCTTTCTTT.

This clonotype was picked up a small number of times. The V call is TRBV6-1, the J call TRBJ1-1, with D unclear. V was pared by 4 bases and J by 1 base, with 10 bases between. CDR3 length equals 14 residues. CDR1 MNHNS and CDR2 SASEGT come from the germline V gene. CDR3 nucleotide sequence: TGTGCCAGCAGTGTAAGACGGCGGAACACTGAAGCTTTCTTT. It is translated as CASSVRRRNTEAFF.

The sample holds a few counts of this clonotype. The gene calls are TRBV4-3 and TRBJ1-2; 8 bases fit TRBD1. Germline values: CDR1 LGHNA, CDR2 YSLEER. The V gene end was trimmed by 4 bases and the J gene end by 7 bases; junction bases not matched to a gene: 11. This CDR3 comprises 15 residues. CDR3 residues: CASSRSGQGGAGYTF. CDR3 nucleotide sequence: TGCGCCAGCAGCCGATCAGGACAGGGAGGGGCTGGCTACACCTTC.

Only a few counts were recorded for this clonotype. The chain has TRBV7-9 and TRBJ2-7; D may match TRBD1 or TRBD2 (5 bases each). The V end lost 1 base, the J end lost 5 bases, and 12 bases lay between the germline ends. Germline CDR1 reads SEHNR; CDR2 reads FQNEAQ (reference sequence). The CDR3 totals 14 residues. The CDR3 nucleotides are TGTGCCAGCAGCTTAGGAGGGGCTAGGCACGAGCAGTACTTC. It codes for CASSLGGARHEQYF. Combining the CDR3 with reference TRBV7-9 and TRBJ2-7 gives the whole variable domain DTGVSQNPRHKITKRGQNVTFRCDPISEHNRLYWYRQTLGQGPEFLTYFQNEAQLEKSRLLSDRFSAERPKGSFSTLEIQRTEQGDSAMYLCASSLGGARHEQYFGPGTRLTVT.

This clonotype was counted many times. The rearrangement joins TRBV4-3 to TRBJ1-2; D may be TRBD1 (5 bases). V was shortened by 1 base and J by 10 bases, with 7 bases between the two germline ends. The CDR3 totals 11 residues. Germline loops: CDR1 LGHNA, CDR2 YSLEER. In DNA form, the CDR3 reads TGCGCCAGCAGCCAAGGCAGGGCCTACACCTTC. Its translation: CASSQGRAYTF.

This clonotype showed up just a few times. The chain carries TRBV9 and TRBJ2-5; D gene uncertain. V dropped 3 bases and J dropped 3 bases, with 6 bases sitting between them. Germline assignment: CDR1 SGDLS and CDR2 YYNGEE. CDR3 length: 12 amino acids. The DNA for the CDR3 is TGTGCCAGCAGCGGTCCAGAAGAGACCCAGTACTTC. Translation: CASSGPEETQYF.

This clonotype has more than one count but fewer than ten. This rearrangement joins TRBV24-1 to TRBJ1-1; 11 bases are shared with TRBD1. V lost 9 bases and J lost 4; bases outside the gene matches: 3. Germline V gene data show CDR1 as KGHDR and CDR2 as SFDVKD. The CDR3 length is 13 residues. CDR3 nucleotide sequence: TGTGCCACCGGGACAGGGGGTGGCACTGAAGCTTTCTTT. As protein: CATGTGGGTEAFF.

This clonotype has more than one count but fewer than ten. The CDR3 DNA reads TGTGCCAGCATGGATAGGAACACCGGGGAGCTGTTTTTT. This codes for CASMDRNTGELFF. This rearrangement joins TRBV28 to TRBJ2-2; D not resolved. V dropped 7 bases and J dropped 1 base, with 7 bases sitting between them. The CDR3 spans 13 residues. The germline gives CDR1 MDHEN, CDR2 SYDVKM.

The CDR3 DNA reads TGCGCCAGCAGCCAAGATCGGGGGTTTCGGACAGATACGCAGTATTTT. Its translation: CASSQDRGFRTDTQYF. V and J are TRBV4-1 and TRBJ2-3, with D maybe TRBD2 (6 bases). There are 16 residues in the CDR3. Trimming took 0 bases from V and 3 from J, leaving 13 bases between them. Germline assignment: CDR1 MGHRA and CDR2 YSYEKL.

The CDR3 protein is CASSGRGTQYF. As DNA, the CDR3 is TGTGCCAGCAGTGGTAGGGGGACCCAGTACTTC. This chain joins TRBV6-5 and TRBJ2-5, with D possibly being TRBD1 (5 bases). The CDR3 spans 11 residues. V dropped 5 bases and J dropped 7 bases, with 8 bases sitting between them. Germline V gives CDR1 MNHEY, CDR2 SVGAGI.

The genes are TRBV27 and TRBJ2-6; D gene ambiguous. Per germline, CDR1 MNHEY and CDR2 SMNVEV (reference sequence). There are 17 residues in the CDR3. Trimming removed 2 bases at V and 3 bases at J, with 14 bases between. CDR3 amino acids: CASSLGSIPSGANVLTF. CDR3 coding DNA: TGTGCCAGCAGTTTAGGTTCCATCCCTAGTGGGGCCAACGTCCTGACTTTC.

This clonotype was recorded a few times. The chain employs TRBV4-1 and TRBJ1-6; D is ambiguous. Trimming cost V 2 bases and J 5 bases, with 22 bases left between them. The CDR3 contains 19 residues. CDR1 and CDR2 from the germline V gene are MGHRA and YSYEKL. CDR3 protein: CASSQIAARSQLNNSPLHF. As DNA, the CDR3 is TGCGCCAGCAGCCAAATCGCCGCCCGGTCTCAGCTTAATAATTCACCCCTCCACTTT.